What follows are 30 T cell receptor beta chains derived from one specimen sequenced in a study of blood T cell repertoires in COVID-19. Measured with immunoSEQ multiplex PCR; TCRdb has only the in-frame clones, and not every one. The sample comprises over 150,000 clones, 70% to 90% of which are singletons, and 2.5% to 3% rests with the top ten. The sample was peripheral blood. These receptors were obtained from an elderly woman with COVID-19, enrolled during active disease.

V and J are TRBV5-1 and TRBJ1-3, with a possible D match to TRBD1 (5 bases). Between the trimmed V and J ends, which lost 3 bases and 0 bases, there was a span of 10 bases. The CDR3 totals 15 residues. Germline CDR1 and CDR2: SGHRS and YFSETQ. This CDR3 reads CASSSDSASGNTIYF. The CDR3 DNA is TGCGCCAGCAGCTCCGACAGTGCCTCTGGAAACACCATATATTTT.

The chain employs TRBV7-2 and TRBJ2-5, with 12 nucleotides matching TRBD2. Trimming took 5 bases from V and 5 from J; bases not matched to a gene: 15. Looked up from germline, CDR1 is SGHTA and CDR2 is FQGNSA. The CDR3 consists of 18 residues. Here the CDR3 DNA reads TGTGCCAGCAGCCCTAGGACTAGCGGGGTAATTAGGGGGGAGACCCAGTACTTC. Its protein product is CASSPRTSGVIRGETQYF.

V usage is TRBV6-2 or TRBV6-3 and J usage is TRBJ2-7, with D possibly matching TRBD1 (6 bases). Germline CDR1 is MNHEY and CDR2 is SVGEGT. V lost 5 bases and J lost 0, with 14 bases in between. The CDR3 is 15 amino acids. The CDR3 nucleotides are TGTGCCAGCAGTGGGAGCCCGGGACACTCCTACGAGCAGTACTTC. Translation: CASSGSPGHSYEQYF.

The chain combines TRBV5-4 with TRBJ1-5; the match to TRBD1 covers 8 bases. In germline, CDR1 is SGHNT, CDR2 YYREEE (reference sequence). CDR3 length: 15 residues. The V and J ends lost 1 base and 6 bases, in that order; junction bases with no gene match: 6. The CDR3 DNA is TGTGCCAGCAGCTTGCAGGGGGCGAGTTCTCAGCCCCAGCATTTT. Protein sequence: CASSLQGASSQPQHF.

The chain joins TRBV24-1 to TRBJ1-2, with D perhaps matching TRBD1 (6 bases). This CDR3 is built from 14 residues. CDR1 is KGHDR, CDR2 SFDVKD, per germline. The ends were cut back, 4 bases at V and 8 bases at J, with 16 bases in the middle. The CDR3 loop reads CATSEPTGAGGYTF. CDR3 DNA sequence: TGTGCCACCAGTGAGCCGACAGGCGCAGGAGGCTACACCTTC.

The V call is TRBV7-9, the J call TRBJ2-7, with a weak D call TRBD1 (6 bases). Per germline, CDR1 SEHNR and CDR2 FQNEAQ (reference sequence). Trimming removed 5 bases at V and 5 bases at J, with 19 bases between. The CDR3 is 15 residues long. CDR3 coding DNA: TGTGCCAGCAGCCCCCGTGGACAGAACGATAACGAGCAGTACTTC. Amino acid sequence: CASSPRGQNDNEQYF.

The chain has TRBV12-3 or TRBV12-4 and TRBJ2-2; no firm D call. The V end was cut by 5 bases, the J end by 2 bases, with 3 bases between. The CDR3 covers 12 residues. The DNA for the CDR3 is TGTGCCAGCAGTCTTAACACCGGGGAGCTGTTTTTT. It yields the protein CASSLNTGELFF.

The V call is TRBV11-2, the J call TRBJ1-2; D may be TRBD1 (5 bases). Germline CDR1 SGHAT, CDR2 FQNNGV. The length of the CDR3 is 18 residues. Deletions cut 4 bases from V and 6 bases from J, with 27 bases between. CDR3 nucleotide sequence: TGTGCCAGCAGCTCACAACGTTCGGTCTGGGGGGATCGGGATGGCTACACCTTC. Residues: CASSSQRSVWGDRDGYTF.

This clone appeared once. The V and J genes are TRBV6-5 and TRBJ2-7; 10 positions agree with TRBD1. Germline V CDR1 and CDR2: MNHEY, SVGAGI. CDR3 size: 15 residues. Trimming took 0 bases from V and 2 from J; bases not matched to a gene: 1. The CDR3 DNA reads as TGTGCCAGCAGTTACTCTGGACAGGGGGCCTACGAGCAGTACTTC. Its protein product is CASSYSGQGAYEQYF.

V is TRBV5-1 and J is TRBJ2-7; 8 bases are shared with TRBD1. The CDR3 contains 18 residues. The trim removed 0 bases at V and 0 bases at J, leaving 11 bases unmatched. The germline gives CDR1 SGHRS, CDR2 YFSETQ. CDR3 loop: CASSLAANDRGFSYEQYF. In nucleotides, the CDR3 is TGCGCCAGCAGCTTGGCCGCAAACGACAGGGGATTCTCCTACGAGCAGTACTTC.

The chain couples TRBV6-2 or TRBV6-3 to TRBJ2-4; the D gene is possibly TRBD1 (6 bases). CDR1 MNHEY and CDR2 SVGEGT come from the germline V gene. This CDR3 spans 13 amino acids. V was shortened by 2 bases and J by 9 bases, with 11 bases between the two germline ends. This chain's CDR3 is CASSYGGAGIQYF. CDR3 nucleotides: TGTGCCAGCAGTTACGGGGGCGCGGGCATTCAGTACTTC.

Here the CDR3 reads CASSEALSPGSRNGNTIYF. The CDR3 coding sequence is TGTGCCAGCAGTGAAGCGCTTTCGCCAGGGTCAAGGAATGGAAACACCATATATTTT. The chain couples TRBV2 to TRBJ1-3; maybe TRBD1 (5 bases). The CDR3 is made up of 19 amino acids. Germline V gene lookup returns CDR1 SNHLY and CDR2 FYNNEI. V dropped 0 bases and J dropped 3 bases, with 21 bases sitting between them.

The CDR3 coding sequence is TGTGCCAGCAGTGTGGACTGGCACGGGGAGCTGTTTTTT. As protein: CASSVDWHGELFF. The chain employs TRBV6-2 or TRBV6-3 and TRBJ2-2; D perhaps matches TRBD2 (5 bases). Trimming took 5 bases from V and 7 from J, leaving 11 bases between them. The CDR3 has 13 residues. CDR1 is MNHEY and CDR2 is SVGEGT in the germline V gene.

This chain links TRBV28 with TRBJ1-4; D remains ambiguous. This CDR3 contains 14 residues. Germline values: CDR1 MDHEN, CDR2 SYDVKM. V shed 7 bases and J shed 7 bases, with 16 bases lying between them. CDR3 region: CASTPGRTSEKLFF. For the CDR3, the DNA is TGTGCCAGCACCCCCGGGAGGACCTCTGAAAAACTGTTTTTT.

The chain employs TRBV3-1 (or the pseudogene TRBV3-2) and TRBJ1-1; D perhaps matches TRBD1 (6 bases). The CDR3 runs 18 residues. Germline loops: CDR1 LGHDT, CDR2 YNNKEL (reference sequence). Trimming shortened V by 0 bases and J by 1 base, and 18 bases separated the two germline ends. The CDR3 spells CASSQDSRGGRSNTEAFF. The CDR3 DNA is TGTGCCAGCAGCCAAGATTCGAGGGGGGGGAGATCGAACACTGAAGCTTTCTTT.

The CDR3 sequence is CASSNGGVAFF. CDR3 DNA sequence: TGTGCCAGCAGCAACGGCGGGGTGGCTTTCTTT. V gene TRBV13 combines with J gene TRBJ1-1; unclear D gene. The ends were cut back, 5 bases at V and 11 bases at J, with 12 bases in the middle. The CDR3 has 11 residues. From germline, CDR1 is PRHDT and CDR2 FYEKMQ (reference sequence).

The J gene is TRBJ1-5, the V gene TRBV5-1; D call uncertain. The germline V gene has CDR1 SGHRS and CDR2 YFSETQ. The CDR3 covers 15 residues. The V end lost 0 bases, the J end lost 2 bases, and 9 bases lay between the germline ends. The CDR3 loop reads CASSLAGIRNQPQHF. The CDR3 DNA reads TGCGCCAGCAGCTTGGCAGGCATTCGCAATCAGCCCCAGCATTTT.

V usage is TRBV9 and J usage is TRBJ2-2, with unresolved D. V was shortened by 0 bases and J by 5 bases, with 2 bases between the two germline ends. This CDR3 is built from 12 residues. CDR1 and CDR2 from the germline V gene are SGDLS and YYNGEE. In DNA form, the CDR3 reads TGTGCCAGCAGCGTAGCGACCGGGGAGCTGTTTTTT. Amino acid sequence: CASSVATGELFF. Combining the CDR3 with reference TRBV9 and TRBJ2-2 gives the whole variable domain DSGVTQTPKHLITATGQRVTLRCSPRSGDLSVYWYQQSLDQGLQFLIQYYNGEERAKGNILERFSAQQFPDLHSELNLSSLELGDSALYFCASSVATGELFFGEGSRLTVL.

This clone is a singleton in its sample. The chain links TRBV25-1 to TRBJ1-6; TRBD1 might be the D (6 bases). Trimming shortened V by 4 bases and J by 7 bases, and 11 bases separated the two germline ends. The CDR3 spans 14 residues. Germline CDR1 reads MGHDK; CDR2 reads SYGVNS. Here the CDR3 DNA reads TGTGCCAGCAGTGGGTACAGGGACAATTCACCCCTCCACTTT. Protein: CASSGYRDNSPLHF.

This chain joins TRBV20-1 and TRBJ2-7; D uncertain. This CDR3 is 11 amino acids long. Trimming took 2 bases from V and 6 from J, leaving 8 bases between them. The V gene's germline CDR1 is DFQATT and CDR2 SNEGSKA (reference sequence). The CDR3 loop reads CSARYGPEQYF. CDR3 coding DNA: TGCAGTGCTAGATATGGGCCCGAGCAGTACTTC.

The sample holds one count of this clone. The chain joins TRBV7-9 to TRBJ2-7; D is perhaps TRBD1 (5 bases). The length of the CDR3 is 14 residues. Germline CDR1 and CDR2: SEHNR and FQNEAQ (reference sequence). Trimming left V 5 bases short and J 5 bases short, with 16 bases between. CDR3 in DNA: TGTGCCAGCAGCCCAATGCAGGGTTTTAACGAGCAGTACTTC. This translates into CASSPMQGFNEQYF. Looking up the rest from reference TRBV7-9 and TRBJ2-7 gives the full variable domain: DTGVSQNPRHKITKRGQNVTFRCDPISEHNRLYWYRQTLGQGPEFLTYFQNEAQLEKSRLLSDRFSAERPKGSFSTLEIQRTEQGDSAMYLCASSPMQGFNEQYFGPGTRLTVT.

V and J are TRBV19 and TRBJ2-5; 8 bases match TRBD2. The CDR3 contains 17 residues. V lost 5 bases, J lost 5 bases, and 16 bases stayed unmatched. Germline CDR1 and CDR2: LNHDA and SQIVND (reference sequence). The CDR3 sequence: CASSLGLSGIIHETQYF. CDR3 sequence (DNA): TGTGCCAGTAGTCTCGGACTTAGCGGGATAATCCATGAGACCCAGTACTTC.

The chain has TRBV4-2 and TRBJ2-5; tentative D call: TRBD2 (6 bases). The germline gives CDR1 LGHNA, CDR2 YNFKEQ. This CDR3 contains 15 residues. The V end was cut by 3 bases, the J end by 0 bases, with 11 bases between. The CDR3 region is CASSQGGENQETQYF. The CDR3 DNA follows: TGTGCCAGCAGCCAGGGGGGAGAGAACCAAGAGACCCAGTACTTC.

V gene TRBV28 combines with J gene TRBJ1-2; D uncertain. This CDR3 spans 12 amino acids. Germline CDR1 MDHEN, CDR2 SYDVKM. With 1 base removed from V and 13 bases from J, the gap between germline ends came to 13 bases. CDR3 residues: CASSLSPPFLTF. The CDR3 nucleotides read TGTGCCAGCAGTTTATCCCCCCCCTTTCTCACCTTC.

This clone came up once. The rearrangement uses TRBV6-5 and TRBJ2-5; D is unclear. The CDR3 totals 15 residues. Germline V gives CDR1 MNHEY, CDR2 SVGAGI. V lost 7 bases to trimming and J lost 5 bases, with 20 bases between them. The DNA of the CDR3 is TGTGCCAGCAAACGAGGCAGTCAAGTTCCGGAGACCCAGTACTTC. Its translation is CASKRGSQVPETQYF.

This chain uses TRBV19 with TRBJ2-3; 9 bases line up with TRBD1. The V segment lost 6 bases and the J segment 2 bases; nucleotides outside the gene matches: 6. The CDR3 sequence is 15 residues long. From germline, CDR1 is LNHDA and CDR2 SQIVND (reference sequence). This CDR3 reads CASRTGTGTTDTQYF. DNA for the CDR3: TGTGCCAGTAGAACCGGGACAGGGACCACAGATACGCAGTATTTT. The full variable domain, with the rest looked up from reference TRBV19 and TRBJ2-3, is DGGITQSPKYLFRKEGQNVTLSCEQNLNHDAMYWYRQDPGQGLRLIYYSQIVNDFQKGDIAEGYSVSREKKESFPLTVTSAQKNPTAFYLCASRTGTGTTDTQYFGPGTRLTVL.

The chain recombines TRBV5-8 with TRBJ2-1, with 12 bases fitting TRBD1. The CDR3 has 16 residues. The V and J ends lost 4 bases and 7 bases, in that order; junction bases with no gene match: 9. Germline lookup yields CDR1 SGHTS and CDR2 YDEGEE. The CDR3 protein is CASSILPGQGANEQFF. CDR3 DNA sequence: TGTGCCAGCAGCATACTTCCGGGACAGGGGGCAAATGAGCAGTTCTTC.

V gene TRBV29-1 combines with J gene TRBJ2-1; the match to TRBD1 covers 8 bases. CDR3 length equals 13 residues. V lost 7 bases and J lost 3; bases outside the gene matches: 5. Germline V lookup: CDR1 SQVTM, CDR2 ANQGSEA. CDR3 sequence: CSAATGDYNEQFF. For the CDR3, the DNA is TGCAGCGCGGCGACAGGGGACTACAATGAGCAGTTCTTC.

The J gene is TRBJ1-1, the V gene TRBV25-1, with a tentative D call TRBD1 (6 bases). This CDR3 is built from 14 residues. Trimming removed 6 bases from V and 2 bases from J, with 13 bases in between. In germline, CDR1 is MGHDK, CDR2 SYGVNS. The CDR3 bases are TGTGCCAGCAGAGCGGGGGGGCCAAACACTGAAGCTTTCTTT. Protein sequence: CASRAGGPNTEAFF. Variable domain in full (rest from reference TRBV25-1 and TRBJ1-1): EADIYQTPRYLVIGTGKKITLECSQTMGHDKMYWYQQDPGMELHLIHYSYGVNSTEKGDLSSESTVSRIRTEHFPLTLESARPSHTSQYLCASRAGGPNTEAFFGQGTRLTVV.

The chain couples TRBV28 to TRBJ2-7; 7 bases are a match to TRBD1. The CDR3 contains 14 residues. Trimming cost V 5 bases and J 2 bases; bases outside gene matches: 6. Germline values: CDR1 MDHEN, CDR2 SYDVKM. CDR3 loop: CASSLRQGPYEQYF. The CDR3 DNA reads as TGTGCCAGCAGTCTCAGACAGGGCCCCTACGAGCAGTACTTC.